The 24 T cell receptor beta chains reported below all come from one sample, sequenced in a study of Ad26.COV2.S vaccination and SARS-CoV-2 variants. Method: immunoSEQ multiplex PCR; TCRdb's copy keeps in-frame clones and lacks some. The table includes some 340,000 clones, approximately 80% detected once. Treatment defined: about 20 received Ad26.COV2.S at low or high dose, single or two shots; 5 received placebo; per-sample allocation not given. Sampling happened 63 days after the first vaccine or placebo injection. This specimen consisted of peripheral blood, obtained in a trial of Ad26.COV2.S vaccine versus placebo. These receptors originate from a person between 18 and 65 years old who received the Ad26.COV2.S COVID-19 vaccine or a placebo.

The chain links TRBV9 to TRBJ2-5; the D gene could be TRBD1 or TRBD2 (5 bases each). Germline V lookup: CDR1 SGDLS, CDR2 YYNGEE. The CDR3 length is 13 residues. Trimming shortened V by 4 bases and J by 6 bases, and 13 bases separated the two germline ends. In DNA, the CDR3 is TGTGCCAGCAGCTCCAGGGACGGAAAGACCCAGTACTTC. The encoded protein is CASSSRDGKTQYF.

J is TRBJ2-1 and V is TRBV2; 10 bases match TRBD2. J gave up 8 bases and V 5 bases, and 12 bases lay outside the gene matches. CDR3 length: 16 amino acids. Germline-derived CDR1 and CDR2 are SNHLY and FYNNEI. This chain's CDR3 is CASSKVLAGGIYEQFF. CDR3 DNA: TGTGCCAGCAGTAAAGTTTTAGCGGGGGGTATCTATGAGCAGTTCTTC.

This sequence joins TRBV14 and TRBJ2-7, with 12 bases fitting TRBD1. This CDR3 has 14 amino acids. Unmatched junction bases numbered 9, after V lost 5 bases and J lost 10 bases. CDR1 is SGHDN, CDR2 FVKESK, per germline. This CDR3 is CASSIPGQGAKQYF. The CDR3 DNA is TGTGCCAGCAGCATACCGGGACAGGGGGCGAAACAGTACTTC.

The chain employs TRBV18 and TRBJ1-2, with D perhaps matching TRBD1 (5 bases). Germline V CDR1 and CDR2: KGHSH, LQKENI. The V and J ends lost 3 bases and 3 bases respectively, with 8 bases between them. The CDR3 totals 13 residues. The CDR3 bases are TGTGCCAGCTCACCGGGGACGGACTATGGCTACACCTTC. Encoded protein: CASSPGTDYGYTF. Based on the CDR3 plus reference TRBV18 and TRBJ1-2, the full variable domain is NAGVMQNPRHLVRRRGQEARLRCSPMKGHSHVYWYRQLPEEGLKFMVYLQKENIIDESGMPKERFSAEFPKEGPSILRIQQVVRGDSAAYFCASSPGTDYGYTFGSGTRLTVV.

The chain couples TRBV5-1 to TRBJ2-3; weak D call: TRBD1 (6 bases). The CDR3 is 15 residues long. V lost 0 bases, J lost 5 bases, and 13 bases lay in between. Germline V CDR1 and CDR2: SGHRS, YFSETQ. CDR3 DNA sequence: TGCGCCAGCAGCTTGGACAGGGCATTCGGAGATACGCAGTATTTT. The encoded protein is CASSLDRAFGDTQYF.

J is TRBJ2-5 and V is TRBV5-1; D is uncertain. Trimming cost V 0 bases and J 3 bases, with 15 bases left between them. CDR1 and CDR2 (germline): SGHRS, YFSETQ. There are 16 residues in the CDR3. The CDR3: CASSLGIEFKEETQYF. The CDR3 bases are TGCGCCAGCAGCTTGGGGATTGAGTTCAAGGAAGAGACCCAGTACTTC.

J is TRBJ1-1 and V is TRBV18; D remains unclear. Germline assignment: CDR1 KGHSH and CDR2 LQKENI. This CDR3 is 13 amino acids long. Trimming stripped 3 bases from V and 7 bases from J, with 12 bases between. In DNA form, the CDR3 reads TGTGCCAGCTCACCCCCAGGAGAGGGTGAAGCTTTCTTT. Protein: CASSPPGEGEAFF.

The rearrangement joins TRBV6-5 to TRBJ2-7; TRBD1 or TRBD2 may be the D gene (5 bases each). CDR3 length equals 14 residues. Germline values: CDR1 MNHEY, CDR2 SVGAGI. V dropped 7 bases and J dropped 5 bases, with 18 bases sitting between them. CDR3 coding DNA: TGTGCCAGCACCCAAGGGACGGCGGCCGACGAGCAGTACTTC. Protein sequence: CASTQGTAADEQYF.

This clone was seen just once. V gene TRBV23-1 combines with J gene TRBJ1-1; no clear D. TRBV23-1 is recorded as an ORF, its role being uncertain. The CDR3 totals 13 residues. Trimming took 0 bases from V and 6 from J, leaving 8 bases between them. The CDR3 loop reads CASSQSGPPEAFF. CDR3 nucleotides: TGCGCCAGCAGTCAATCGGGCCCCCCTGAAGCTTTCTTT.

The rearrangement links TRBV7-2 to TRBJ1-4; D is possibly TRBD1 (5 bases). Germline V gene data show CDR1 as SGHTA and CDR2 as FQGNSA. This CDR3 has 14 amino acids. Trimming shortened V by 1 base and J by 8 bases, and 11 bases separated the two germline ends. CDR3 nucleotides: TGTGCCAGCAGCTTAGGGGGACTCAAGGAAAAACTGTTTTTT. Residues: CASSLGGLKEKLFF.

The chain is built from TRBV12-3 or TRBV12-4 and TRBJ2-7, with D hard to call. V lost 0 bases and J 0 bases, leaving 3 bases between the germline ends. CDR3 size: 13 residues. This CDR3 is CASSLANSYEQYF. The CDR3 coding sequence is TGTGCCAGCAGTTTAGCCAACTCCTACGAGCAGTACTTC.

This CDR3 reads CASSDPGAARYGYTF. In DNA, the CDR3 is TGTGCCAGCAGTGACCCCGGTGCAGCACGCTATGGCTACACCTTC. The chain has TRBV6-1 and TRBJ1-2; D unresolved. The CDR3 has 15 amino acids. Between the trimmed V and J ends, which lost 3 bases and 4 bases, there was a span of 15 bases. Germline V gene data show CDR1 as MNHNS and CDR2 as SASEGT.

The chain carries TRBV5-1 and TRBJ1-4; D is ambiguous. Looked up from germline, CDR1 is SGHRS and CDR2 is YFSETQ. The length of the CDR3 is 14 residues. With 4 bases removed from V and 3 bases from J, the gap between germline ends came to 10 bases. The CDR3, as DNA: TGCGCCAGCAGCGGAAACCGACCTAATGAAAAACTGTTTTTT. Residues: CASSGNRPNEKLFF.

The V and J genes are TRBV7-2 and TRBJ1-6; D is unresolved. V lost 0 bases to trimming and J lost 7 bases, with 10 bases between them. Germline loops: CDR1 SGHTA, CDR2 FQGNSA. The CDR3 sequence is 15 residues long. The CDR3 protein is CASSLAWADNSPLHF. The CDR3 nucleotides are TGTGCCAGCAGCTTAGCGTGGGCGGACAATTCACCCCTCCACTTT.

This clone was seen only once. The chain employs TRBV28 and TRBJ1-5; 9 nucleotides align to TRBD1. There are 16 residues in the CDR3. The J segment lost 7 bases and the V segment lost 8 bases, leaving 15 bases of the junction unmatched. In germline, CDR1 is MDHEN, CDR2 SYDVKM. The CDR3 DNA follows: TGTGCCAGCCTACTCACAGGGGGCCCTTTACAACAGCCCCAGCATTTT. Its translation is CASLLTGGPLQQPQHF.

This chain links TRBV9 with TRBJ2-2, with D possibly TRBD2 on 6 matching bases. V was trimmed by 3 bases and J by 6 bases, leaving 18 bases between them. The CDR3 extends over 16 amino acids. Germline V gives CDR1 SGDLS, CDR2 YYNGEE. CDR3 sequence reads: CASSGGGISKAGELFF. The CDR3 coding sequence is TGTGCCAGCAGCGGCGGCGGGATCAGCAAGGCCGGGGAGCTGTTTTTT.

This chain joins TRBV10-3 and TRBJ2-7, with 9 bases that match TRBD1. J was trimmed by 3 bases and V by 7 bases; bases with no gene match: 7. Per germline, CDR1 ENHRY and CDR2 SYGVKD. The CDR3 covers 14 residues. The chain's CDR3 is CAITQGTGNYEQYF. CDR3 sequence (DNA): TGTGCCATCACCCAAGGGACAGGGAACTACGAGCAGTACTTC.

This clone came up a few times. V usage is TRBV7-8 and J usage is TRBJ1-2; 11 bases are a match to TRBD1. V was pared by 4 bases and J by 8 bases, with 12 bases of the junction left unmatched. CDR3 length: 16 amino acids. The V gene's germline CDR1 is SGHVS and CDR2 FQNEAQ. This CDR3 is CASSSRSGTGGSGYTF. The CDR3 bases are TGTGCCAGCAGCTCACGGTCCGGGACAGGGGGGTCCGGCTACACCTTC.

V usage is TRBV9 and J usage is TRBJ1-2; D perhaps matches TRBD1 (5 bases). Trimming removed 6 bases from V and 3 bases from J, with 18 bases in between. The germline V gene has CDR1 SGDLS and CDR2 YYNGEE. The CDR3 contains 15 residues. CDR3 loop: CASTRWEVRDYGYTF. The DNA for the CDR3 is TGTGCCAGCACCCGTTGGGAGGTCAGGGACTATGGCTACACCTTC.

The rearrangement joins TRBV6-5 to TRBJ2-2; 8 bases fit TRBD2. Germline CDR1 reads MNHEY; CDR2 reads SVGAGI. J lost 0 bases, V lost 6 bases, and 3 bases had no gene match. The CDR3 has 15 amino acids. CDR3 in DNA: TGTGCCAGCAGACCACTAGCGGCGAACACCGGGGAGCTGTTTTTT. Amino acid sequence: CASRPLAANTGELFF.

The CDR3 reads CASSYETQYF. The CDR3 nucleotides are TGTGCCAGCAGCTATGAGACCCAGTACTTC. The rearrangement joins TRBV5-8 to TRBJ2-5; no firm D call. The CDR3 length is 10 residues. The germline CDR1 and CDR2 sequences are SGHTS and YDEGEE. With 3 bases removed from V and 5 bases from J, the gap between germline ends came to 2 bases.

The chain is built from TRBV6-5 and TRBJ2-3, with 8 bases identical to TRBD2. CDR1 and CDR2 (germline): MNHEY, SVGAGI. Trimming removed 6 bases from V and 2 bases from J; junction bases left unmatched: 7. This CDR3 is 15 amino acids long. The CDR3 bases are TGTGCCAGCAGCCAAGGCGGGGGGACCACAGATACGCAGTATTTT. Its translation: CASSQGGGTTDTQYF.

The rearrangement uses TRBV18 and TRBJ2-5; D possibly uses TRBD1 or TRBD2 (5 bases each). Per germline, CDR1 KGHSH and CDR2 LQKENI. V lost 2 bases and J lost 1, with 5 bases in between. The CDR3 sequence is 13 residues long. The CDR3 coding sequence is TGTGCCAGCTCACCAGGGGGCCAAGAGACCCAGTACTTC. Translation: CASSPGGQETQYF. Full variable domain (missing parts from reference TRBV18 and TRBJ2-5): NAGVMQNPRHLVRRRGQEARLRCSPMKGHSHVYWYRQLPEEGLKFMVYLQKENIIDESGMPKERFSAEFPKEGPSILRIQQVVRGDSAAYFCASSPGGQETQYFGPGTRLLVL.

The chain's CDR3 is CASSIEGQPSYNEQFF. CDR3 DNA sequence: TGTGCCAGTAGTATAGAGGGACAGCCCTCCTACAATGAGCAGTTCTTC. This chain connects TRBV19 to TRBJ2-1, with TRBD1 matching 7 bases. Germline-derived CDR1 and CDR2 are LNHDA and SQIVND (reference sequence). The length of the CDR3 is 16 residues. V lost 0 bases to trimming and J lost 0 bases; unmatched junction nucleotides: 2.